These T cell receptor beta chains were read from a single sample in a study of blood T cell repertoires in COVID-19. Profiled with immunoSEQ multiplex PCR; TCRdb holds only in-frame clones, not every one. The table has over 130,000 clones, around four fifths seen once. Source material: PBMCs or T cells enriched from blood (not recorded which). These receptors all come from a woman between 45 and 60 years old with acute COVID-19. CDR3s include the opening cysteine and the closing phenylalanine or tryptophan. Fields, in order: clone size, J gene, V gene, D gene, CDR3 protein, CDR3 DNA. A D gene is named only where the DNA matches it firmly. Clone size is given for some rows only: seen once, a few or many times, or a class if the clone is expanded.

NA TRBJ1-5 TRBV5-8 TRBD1 CASSPGQGVGQPQHF TGTGCCAGCAGTCCGGGACAGGGGGTCGGCCAGCCCCAGCATTTT
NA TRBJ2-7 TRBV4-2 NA CASSQDSETTSYEQYF TGTGCCAGCAGCCAAGACTCGGAGACTACCTCCTACGAGCAGTACTTC
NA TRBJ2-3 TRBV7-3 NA CASSPKGGITDTQYF TGTGCCAGCAGCCCGAAGGGCGGGATCACAGATACGCAGTATTTT
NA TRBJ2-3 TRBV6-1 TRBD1 CASSDVGLTGDTQYF TGTGCCAGCAGTGATGTGGGTCTGACAGGGGATACGCAGTATTTT
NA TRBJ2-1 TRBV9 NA CASSVGPVPYNEQFF TGTGCCAGCAGCGTAGGGCCCGTCCCCTACAATGAGCAGTTCTTC
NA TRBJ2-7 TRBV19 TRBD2 CASRPSGSYEQYF TGTGCCAGTAGGCCTAGCGGGAGTTACGAGCAGTACTTC
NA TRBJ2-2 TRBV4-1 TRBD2 CASSQISWTSGRTGELFF TGCGCCAGCAGCCAAATCAGTTGGACTAGCGGGAGAACCGGGGAGCTGTTTTTT
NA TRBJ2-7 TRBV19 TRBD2 CASTQRGLAGVGQSYEQYF TGTGCCAGTACCCAAAGAGGTCTAGCGGGAGTTGGGCAGTCCTACGAGCAGTACTTC
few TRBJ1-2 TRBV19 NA CASSSGTIFGINYGYTF TGTGCCAGTAGTAGTGGGACAATCTTCGGGATTAATTATGGCTACACCTTC
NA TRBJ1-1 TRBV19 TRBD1 CASSEDRGRRYTEAFF TGTGCCAGTAGTGAGGACAGGGGACGGAGGTACACTGAAGCTTTCTTT
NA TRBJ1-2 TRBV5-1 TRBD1 CASRLTGNYGYTF TGCGCCAGCAGACTGACAGGGAACTATGGCTACACCTTC
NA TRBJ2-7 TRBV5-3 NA CARSATRAGSYEQYF TGTGCCAGAAGCGCTACTCGGGCGGGGTCCTACGAGCAGTACTTC
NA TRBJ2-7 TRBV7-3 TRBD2 CASSLIGAGVPEQYF TGTGCCAGCAGCTTAATTGGGGCGGGAGTTCCCGAGCAGTACTTC
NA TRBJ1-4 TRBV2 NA CASRLQGTNEKLFF TGTGCCAGCAGGCTACAGGGAACTAATGAAAAACTGTTTTTT
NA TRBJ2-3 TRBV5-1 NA CASGLTDTQYF TGCGCCAGCGGCCTCACAGATACGCAGTATTTT
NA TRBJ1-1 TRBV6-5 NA CASSYSSLGARPEAFF TGTGCCAGCAGTTACTCGAGTTTAGGGGCCCGGCCTGAAGCTTTCTTT
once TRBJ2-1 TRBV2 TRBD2 CASNSLAATYNEQFF TGTGCCAGCAATTCACTAGCGGCCACCTACAATGAGCAGTTCTTC
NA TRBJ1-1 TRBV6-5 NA CASSLAMDRPKGAFF TGTGCCAGCAGCCTCGCGATGGACAGACCCAAGGGAGCTTTCTTT
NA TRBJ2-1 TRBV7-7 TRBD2 CASSLGPVAGGTYNEQFF TGTGCCAGCAGCTTGGGACCCGTAGCGGGAGGCACCTACAATGAGCAGTTCTTC
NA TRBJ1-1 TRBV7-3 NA CASSFDRFTEAFF TGTGCCAGCAGCTTTGATCGGTTCACTGAAGCTTTCTTT
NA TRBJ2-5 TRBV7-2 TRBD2 CASSLSLAEETQYF TGTGCCAGCAGCTTGTCACTAGCGGAAGAGACCCAGTACTTC
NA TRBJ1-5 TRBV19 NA CASSDGQISNQPQHF TGTGCCAGTAGCGACGGACAGATAAGCAATCAGCCCCAGCATTTT
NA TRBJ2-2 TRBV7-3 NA CASSSTPGAGELFF TGTGCCAGCAGCTCTACCCCAGGGGCCGGGGAGCTGTTTTTT
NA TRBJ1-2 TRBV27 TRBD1 CASSPNRGTYGYTF TGTGCCAGCAGTCCCAACAGGGGAACCTATGGCTACACCTTC
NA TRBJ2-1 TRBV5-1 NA CASTLTGRGNNEQFF TGCGCCAGCACCCTGACAGGGCGGGGAAACAATGAGCAGTTCTTC
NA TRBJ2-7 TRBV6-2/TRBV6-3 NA CASSSEDRYEQYF TGTGCCAGCAGTTCAGAGGATCGCTACGAGCAGTACTTC
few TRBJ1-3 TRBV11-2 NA CASSFVHASGNTIYF TGTGCCAGCAGCTTCGTCCACGCGTCTGGAAACACCATATATTTT
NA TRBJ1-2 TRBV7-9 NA CASTGAAGYGYTF TGTGCCAGCACCGGGGCCGCGGGGTATGGCTACACCTTC
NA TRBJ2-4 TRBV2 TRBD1 CASSSRITGGGVHRYF TGTGCCAGCAGTTCACGAATTACAGGGGGAGGTGTTCACCGGTACTTC
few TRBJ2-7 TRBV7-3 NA CASSLFEGSYEQYF TGTGCCAGCAGCTTATTCGAGGGCTCCTACGAGCAGTACTTC
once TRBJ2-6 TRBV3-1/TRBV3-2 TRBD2 CASRGTSGRGANVLTF TGTGCCAGCAGGGGGACTAGCGGGAGGGGGGCCAACGTCCTGACTTTC
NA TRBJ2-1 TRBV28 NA CASSIGALPRGEQFF TGTGCCAGTTCCATTGGAGCGTTACCTAGAGGTGAGCAGTTCTTC
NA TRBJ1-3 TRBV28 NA CASSLSGNTIYF TGTGCCAGCAGTCTCTCTGGAAACACCATATATTTT
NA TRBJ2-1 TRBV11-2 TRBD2 CASSWTSEGEQFF TGTGCCAGCAGCTGGACTAGCGAGGGTGAGCAGTTCTTC
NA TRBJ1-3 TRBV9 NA CASSVGWQVSGNTIYF TGTGCCAGCAGCGTAGGTTGGCAGGTCTCTGGAAACACCATATATTTT
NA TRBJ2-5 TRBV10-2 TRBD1 CASSESKTGEETQYF TGCGCCAGCAGTGAGTCCAAGACAGGGGAAGAGACCCAGTACTTC
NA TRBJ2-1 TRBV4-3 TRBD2 CASSQDLRASGVNEQFF TGCGCCAGCAGCCAAGATCTCAGGGCTAGCGGGGTCAATGAGCAGTTCTTC
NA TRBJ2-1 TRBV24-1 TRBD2 CATSDLASGMGDEQFF TGTGCCACCAGTGATTTGGCTAGCGGGATGGGCGATGAGCAGTTCTTC
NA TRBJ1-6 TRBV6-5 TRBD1 CASRTGGGNSPLHF TGTGCCAGCAGAACAGGGGGCGGAAATTCACCCCTCCACTTT
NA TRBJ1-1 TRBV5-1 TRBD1 CASIRQGGTEAFF TGCGCCAGCATACGACAGGGGGGCACTGAAGCTTTCTTT
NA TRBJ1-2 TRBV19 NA CASSITGSYYGYTF TGTGCCAGTAGTATAACAGGATCTTACTATGGCTACACCTTC
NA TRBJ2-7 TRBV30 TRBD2 CAWRERENGEQYF TGTGCCTGGAGGGAGCGGGAGAATGGCGAGCAGTACTTC
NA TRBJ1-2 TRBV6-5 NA CASSSRQDRGGYTF TGTGCCAGCAGTTCCAGACAGGATCGGGGTGGCTACACCTTC
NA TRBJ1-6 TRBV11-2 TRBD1 CASSPGQYNSPLHF TGTGCCAGCAGCCCGGGACAGTATAATTCACCCCTCCACTTT
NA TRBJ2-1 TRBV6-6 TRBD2 CASSRYPLSGGWANEQFF TGTGCCAGCAGTCGATACCCCCTTAGCGGGGGGTGGGCGAATGAGCAGTTCTTC
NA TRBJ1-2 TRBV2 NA CASSPRVLVGGYTF TGTGCCAGCAGTCCGCGGGTGCTCGTAGGTGGCTACACCTTC
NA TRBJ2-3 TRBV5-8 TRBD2 CASSPGGAGTDTQYF TGTGCCAGCAGCCCGGGAGGGGCGGGCACAGATACGCAGTATTTT
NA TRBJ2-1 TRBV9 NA CASSGASNSYNEQFF TGTGCCAGCAGCGGAGCTAGCAACTCCTACAATGAGCAGTTCTTC
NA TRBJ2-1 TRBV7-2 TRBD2 CASSRTSGGYNEQFF TGTGCCAGCAGCCGTACTAGCGGGGGATACAATGAGCAGTTCTTC
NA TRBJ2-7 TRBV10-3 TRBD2 CAISEPAGGGEQYF TGTGCCATCAGTGAGCCAGCGGGAGGTGGCGAGCAGTACTTC
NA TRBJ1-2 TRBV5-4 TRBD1 CASSPRTGGINYGYTF TGTGCCAGCAGCCCCCGGACAGGGGGCATTAACTATGGCTACACCTTC
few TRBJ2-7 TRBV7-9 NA CASSSAKEFYEQYF TGTGCCAGCAGCTCTGCTAAGGAGTTCTACGAGCAGTACTTC
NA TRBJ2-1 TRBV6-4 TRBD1 CASSEDGTGSNEQFF TGTGCCAGCAGTGAGGACGGGACAGGGTCCAATGAGCAGTTCTTC